These 8 T cell receptor beta chains were sequenced from one sample in a study of tumor and adjacent non-tumor tissue in lung cancer. The template was RNA from unsorted bulk tissue. Three rounds of nested PCR, following a modified ARM-PCR protocol, produced the TCRbeta library. MiXCR, run by TCRdb on the multiplex PCR reads, gives a single entry per CDR3 protein. Here the sample spans around 66,000 distinct CDR3 sequences, 55% to 85% being singletons. Sequencing was carried out using lung tumor tissue. The receptors shown here come from a man between 60 and 75 years old with non-small cell lung cancer.

V usage is TRBV7-9 and J usage is TRBJ2-2; D is unresolved. The V end was cut by 6 bases, the J end by 0 bases, with 8 bases between. Per the germline V gene, CDR1 is SEHNR and CDR2 is FQNEAQ (reference sequence). The CDR3 length is 14 residues. Here the CDR3 DNA reads TGTGCCAGCAGAGGACGTTCGAACACCGGGGAGCTGTTTTTT. As protein: CASRGRSNTGELFF.

A remark on this clonotype: Sequence at one end of the junction differs from germline and may be a read error. The chain recombines TRBV20-1 with TRBJ2-3; the D gene is possibly TRBD1 (7 bases). The CDR3 length is 14 residues. In germline, CDR1 is DFQATT, CDR2 SNEGSKA (reference sequence). The CDR3 spells CSANPGQEGDTHYF. CDR3 in DNA: TGCAGTGCTAACCCCGGACAGGAGGGTGATACGCACTATTTT.

This clonotype was observed once. One junction end does not reproduce the germline sequence, and a read error may be involved. The chain uses TRBV29-1 and TRBJ2-1; D perhaps matches TRBD1 (6 bases). CDR1 is SQVTM and CDR2 is ANQGSEA in the germline V gene. There are 16 residues in the CDR3. Here the CDR3 reads CSVLGRGSLFNNEQLF. The CDR3, as DNA: TGCAGCGTCCTAGGTAGGGGGAGCTTATTTAACAATGAGCAGTTATTC.

As regards this clonotype: This could be a read error, since a much larger clone is one nucleotide away. This likely comes from a read error, as the CDR3 has no conserved phenylalanine or tryptophan at its end. The rearrangement links TRBV20-1 to TRBJ2-7; 13 positions match TRBD2. The CDR3 totals 15 residues. The V gene's germline CDR1 is DFQATT and CDR2 SNEGSKA (reference sequence). CDR3 residues: CSAAGTSGASYGQYL. The CDR3 DNA follows: TGCAGTGCCGCAGGGACTAGCGGGGCTTCCTACGGGCAGTACTTA.

A remark on this clonotype: A read error may account for a junction end that differs from germline. The genes are TRBV6-2 or TRBV6-3 and TRBJ2-1; tentative D call: TRBD1 (6 bases). CDR3 size: 16 residues. Germline-derived CDR1 and CDR2 are MNHEY and SVGEGT. For the CDR3, the DNA is TGTGCCAGCAGAACTGACAGGACTTGCTCCTACTATGAGCAGTTCTTC. Translated: CASRTDRTCSYYEQFF.

By share of the sample, this clonotype is medium-sized (0.01 to 0.1%). V and J are TRBV29-1 and TRBJ2-1; D may be TRBD1 or TRBD2 (5 bases each). The CDR3 sequence is 17 residues long. Germline-derived CDR1 and CDR2 are SQVTM and ANQGSEA. V shed 1 base and J shed 6 bases, with 22 bases lying between them. CDR3 amino acids: CSVEGEYRDGLSNEQFF. CDR3 DNA sequence: TGCAGCGTTGAAGGAGAATACCGGGACGGCCTTTCCAATGAGCAGTTCTTC.

In the case of this clonotype: A much larger clone is a single base away; this may be a read error. This sequence joins TRBV5-1 and TRBJ1-1, with no clear D. Germline V CDR1 and CDR2: SGHRS, YFSETQ. The CDR3 is 14 amino acids. CDR3 DNA sequence: TGCGCCAGCACCTTGGGGAGGTTTAGCACTGAAGCTTTCTTT. The encoded protein is CASTLGRFSTEAFF. The whole variable domain, filled in from reference TRBV5-1 and TRBJ1-1, reads KAGVTQTPRYLIKTRGQQVTLSCSPISGHRSVSWYQQTPGQGLQFLFEYFSETQRNKGNFPGRFSGRQFSNSRSEMNVSTLELGDSALYLCASTLGRFSTEAFFGQGTRLTVV.

As concerns this clonotype: This may be a read error: a much more frequent sequence differs by one nucleotide. The chain links TRBV5-1 to TRBJ2-7; D remains unclear. Trimming took off 5 bases at V and 1 base at J, with 16 bases between the two ends. The CDR3 sequence is 15 residues long. Germline V CDR1 and CDR2: SGHRS, YFSETQ. The CDR3 DNA is TGCGCCAGCAGTTCGAACCCGGCAGGTTCCTACGAGCAGTACTTC. Its translation is CASSSNPAGSYEQYF.